This paragraph covers one T cell receptor (beta chain) sequence. Antigen: not known. Molecular barcoding with unique molecular identifiers was used for the TCRbeta library. TCRdb re-analysed the PCR reads in MiXCR, keeping a single row per CDR3 protein. The sample contains 500,000 to 650,000 distinct CDR3 sequences, over 10% of which appear only once. This entry comes from a study of T-cell reconstitution after alpha-beta-depleted transplantation in children. The study, taken as a whole, reports: Expanded graft clones, several hundred of them, were reportedly the source of alpha-beta T cells about two months after transplant. Surviving recipient T cells and thymic progenitors produced the high day-60 TCRbeta diversity seen in some patients. T-cell counts and diversity at one year following transplant were attributed mainly to newly produced T cells.

This CDR3 region has 15 residues. The V end was cut by 4 bases, the J end by 2 bases, with 14 bases between. Germline loops: CDR1 KGHSH, CDR2 LQKENI. The chain links TRBV18 to TRBJ2-5, with D unresolved. The receptor was isolated from a male patient aged 10 to 17 who had a stem cell transplant for acute myeloid leukemia, so the T cells may come from the graft donor. The specimen comprised PBMCs, mostly from graft donor cells, sampled 360 days after TCRalphabeta/CD19-depleted stem cell transplant. CDR3 DNA: TGTGCCAGCTCACTACTACGGATAGCTCAAGAGACCCAGTACTTC. Protein sequence: CASSLLRIAQETQYF.